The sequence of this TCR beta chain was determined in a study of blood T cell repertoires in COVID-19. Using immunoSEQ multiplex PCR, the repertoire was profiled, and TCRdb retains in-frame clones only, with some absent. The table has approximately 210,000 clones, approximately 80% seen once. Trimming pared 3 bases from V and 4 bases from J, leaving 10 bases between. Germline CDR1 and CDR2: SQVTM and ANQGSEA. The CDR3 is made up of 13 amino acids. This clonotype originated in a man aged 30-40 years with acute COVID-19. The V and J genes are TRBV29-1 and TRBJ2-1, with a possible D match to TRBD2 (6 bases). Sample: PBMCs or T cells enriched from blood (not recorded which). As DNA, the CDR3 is TGCAGCGTTGAGGGCGGGGCGTACAATGAGCAGTTCTTC. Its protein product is CSVEGGAYNEQFF.